These T cell receptor beta chains were read from a single sample in a study of T-cell memory formation after mild COVID-19. Via MiXCR, TCRdb re-called the 5' RACE reads, giving one row per CDR3 protein. In the table there are around 510,000 distinct CDR3 sequences, about 20% of which are singletons. The sample was PBMCs or a T cell subset sorted from them (not recorded which). The receptors were gathered from an adult woman who had mild COVID-19 (a few samples of this study predate the infection). Cell type and time point are not known. Each CDR3 is given with its conserved first and last residue. A D gene is named only where the DNA matches it firmly. Clone size appears in some rows only: once, few, many, or a class for an expanded clone.

TRBV20-1,TRBJ1-1,NA,NA,TGCAGTGCTCTGGACAGCTTGAACACTGAAGCTTTCTTT,CSALDSLNTEAFF
TRBV7-9,TRBJ2-1,TRBD2,NA,TGTGCCAGCTTGGGGACTACCTCCAATGAGCAGTTCTTC,CASLGTTSNEQFF
TRBV7-3,TRBJ1-1,NA,NA,TGTGCCAGCAGCTTTTCCAAGAACACTGAAGCTTTCTTT,CASSFSKNTEAFF
TRBV7-9,TRBJ2-1,TRBD2,NA,TGTGCCAGCAGAGCGGGAGGGTGGCGTGAGCAGTTCTTC,CASRAGGWREQFF
TRBV12-3/TRBV12-4,TRBJ2-7,NA,many,TGTGCCAGCAGTTTAGGACGGACATCAACAAGGGAGCAGTACTTC,CASSLGRTSTREQYF
TRBV5-5,TRBJ2-2,NA,few,TGTGCCAGCAGCGCTACAGGGAATACAGCCGGGGAGCTGTTTTTT,CASSATGNTAGELFF
TRBV19,TRBJ2-3,NA,NA,TGTGCCAGTAGTATAGGATTCATGGGCAAGCGGGCCACAGATACGCAGTATTTT,CASSIGFMGKRATDTQYF
TRBV7-7,TRBJ2-1,NA,NA,TGTGCTAGCAGCCTAGGGGAAGGTGTCTACAATGAGCAGTTCTTC,CASSLGEGVYNEQFF
TRBV20-1,TRBJ1-2,TRBD1,NA,TGCAGTGCTAGAGCCGGGACAGGGAGCTGGCGCGGCTACACCTTC,CSARAGTGSWRGYTF
TRBV5-1,TRBJ2-7,NA,NA,TGCGCCAGCAGCTTGGTACGAGCCTACGAGCAGTACTTC,CASSLVRAYEQYF
TRBV6-4,TRBJ2-3,NA,few,TGTGCCAGCAGTGACGTGGCAGGGGGCACAGATACGCAGTATTTT,CASSDVAGGTDTQYF
TRBV6-2/TRBV6-3,TRBJ1-2,NA,NA,TGTGCCAGCAGTTACCTTACCAGGGTAGAAGGCTACACCTTC,CASSYLTRVEGYTF
TRBV5-1,TRBJ2-1,TRBD1,NA,TGCGCCAGCAGTTACGGACAGGGGGCCGACGGGTTCTTC,CASSYGQGADGFF
TRBV20-1,TRBJ1-4,NA,NA,TGCAGTGCTAGAGGAGCTTCGACGGCCCCGAATGAAAAACTGTTTTTT,CSARGASTAPNEKLFF
TRBV6-2/TRBV6-3,TRBJ2-1,TRBD2,NA,TGTGCCAGCAGTTACCCGAGGGGGCAGGGGCTAGCGGGAGGTTTTTCAAATGAGCAGTTCTTC,CASSYPRGQGLAGGFSNEQFF
TRBV12-3/TRBV12-4,TRBJ2-1,TRBD1,few,TGTGCCAGCAGTTTAAGTCAGGGGGCCAATGAGCAGTTCTTC,CASSLSQGANEQFF
TRBV6-1,TRBJ2-3,NA,NA,TGTGCCAGCAGCGAGCGTGGGCAATCCGGCACAGATACGCAGTATTTT,CASSERGQSGTDTQYF
TRBV20-1,TRBJ2-1,NA,NA,TGCAGTGCTAGGGCCGGGACCAGGGATGAGCAGTTCTTC,CSARAGTRDEQFF
TRBV5-4,TRBJ2-5,NA,few,TGTGCCAGCAGCACAGTCCAAGAGACCCAGTACTTC,CASSTVQETQYF
TRBV20-1,TRBJ2-7,NA,NA,TGCAGTGCAGGGGGGGCGGCCCTGGGGGAGCAGTACTTC,CSAGGAALGEQYF
TRBV6-2/TRBV6-3,TRBJ2-1,TRBD2,NA,TGTGCCAGCAGTAACCGGGTAGCGGGAGTTATGAGCGATGAGCAGTTCTTC,CASSNRVAGVMSDEQFF
TRBV6-1,TRBJ2-3,TRBD1,NA,TGTGCAACAAGAAGGGGGCAACAGACAGATACGCAGTATTTT,CATRRGQQTDTQYF
TRBV25-1,TRBJ1-4,NA,many,TGTGCCAGCAGTCAAAGGACGGGAACTAATGAAAAACTGTTTTTT,CASSQRTGTNEKLFF
TRBV14,TRBJ1-3,NA,few,TGTGCCAGCAGCCAAGGTCCGGGTAGGGTCGAATCATTT,CASSQGPGRVESF
TRBV5-1,TRBJ2-7,TRBD1,NA,TGCGCCAGCAGCAGGACCCGGGACAGGGGGCCCTACGAGCAGTACTTC,CASSRTRDRGPYEQYF
TRBV7-3,TRBJ2-1,NA,NA,TGTGCCAGCAGCTTAATCCCCTCGGACAGCTTGCGGTTCTTC,CASSLIPSDSLRFF
TRBV7-6,TRBJ1-6,NA,NA,TGTGCCAGCAGCTCCATATTTGGAGCGGGACAACGGGGATTCGATCCATCACCCCTCCACTTT,CASSSIFGAGQRGFDPSPLHF
TRBV12-3/TRBV12-4,TRBJ2-7,TRBD1,NA,TGTGCCAGCAGTCCCCGGGACAGGGGCGACCACGAGCAGTACTTC,CASSPRDRGDHEQYF
TRBV20-1,TRBJ2-7,TRBD2,NA,TGCAGTGCGCAGCGGGGATACGAGCAGTACTTC,CSAQRGYEQYF
TRBV3-1,TRBJ2-2,NA,NA,TGTGCCACCCAGCACCAATTGGGGGAGCTGTTTTTT,CATQHQLGELFF
TRBV20-1,TRBJ1-1,NA,NA,TGCAGTGCTAGAGATGGACAGCTGAACACTGAAGCTTTCTTT,CSARDGQLNTEAFF
TRBV2,TRBJ2-1,TRBD2,few,TGTGCCAGCATGCTCCAGCGGGGCCCGAACAATGAGCAGTTCTTC,CASMLQRGPNNEQFF
TRBV20-1,TRBJ2-7,NA,few,TGCAGTGCTCCGGGCCGCTACGAGCAGTACTTC,CSAPGRYEQYF
TRBV7-9,TRBJ1-1,TRBD1,NA,TGTGCCAGCAGCTCGGACAGGGGAGGAGGGACTGAAGCTTTCTTT,CASSSDRGGGTEAFF
TRBV3-1,TRBJ2-7,NA,many,TGTGCCAGCAGCCAGGGACGTTACGAGCAGTACTTC,CASSQGRYEQYF
TRBV5-1,TRBJ1-2,TRBD1,few,TGCGCCAGCAGCCCGACAGGGGAAAAAGACTATGGCTACACCTTC,CASSPTGEKDYGYTF
TRBV19,TRBJ2-7,NA,NA,TGTGCAAGTAAGTCCCCCCTGGAAGTGCAGTACTTC,CASKSPLEVQYF
TRBV6-6,TRBJ2-7,TRBD1,NA,TGTGCCAGCGGGACAGGGGGGACCTACGAGCAGTACTTC,CASGTGGTYEQYF
TRBV6-5,TRBJ2-7,NA,few,TGTGCCAGCAGTTACAGGGACAACTCCTACGAGCAGTACTTC,CASSYRDNSYEQYF
TRBV12-3/TRBV12-4,TRBJ2-3,NA,few,TGTGCCAGCAGTTTGTCTTCAACAGGCACAGATACGCAGTATTTT,CASSLSSTGTDTQYF
TRBV5-6,TRBJ2-1,NA,NA,TGTGCCAGCAGCTCGGGAGTCCCCTACAATGAGCAGTTCTTC,CASSSGVPYNEQFF
TRBV2,TRBJ2-2,TRBD2,NA,TGTGCCAGCAGTGTATCTAGCGGGGGGCCCTACACCGGGGAGCTGTTTTTT,CASSVSSGGPYTGELFF
TRBV29-1,TRBJ2-3,TRBD2,few,TGCAGCGTTGTGTTAGCGGGGGGCCCAGATACGCAGTATTTT,CSVVLAGGPDTQYF
TRBV12-3/TRBV12-4,TRBJ1-5,NA,NA,TGTGCCAGCAGCCCTAGGTTAGTAGGACAGCCCCAGCATTTT,CASSPRLVGQPQHF
TRBV6-2/TRBV6-3,TRBJ2-2,TRBD2,NA,TGTGCCAGCAAGATCGGGACTAGCGGGAACACCGGGGAGCTGTTTTTT,CASKIGTSGNTGELFF
TRBV5-1,TRBJ1-1,NA,NA,TGCGCCAGCAGCTCACTCCCGAACACTGAAGCTTTCTTT,CASSSLPNTEAFF
TRBV7-3,TRBJ1-5,NA,NA,TGTGCCAGCAGCCCGACGGGGGGCGCAGGGCAGCCCCAGCATTTT,CASSPTGGAGQPQHF
TRBV12-3/TRBV12-4,TRBJ1-2,NA,NA,TGTGCCAGCAGCCGGGACCGCGCCTCAGGTGGCTACACCTTC,CASSRDRASGGYTF
TRBV20-1,TRBJ1-2,NA,NA,TGCAGTGCTAGTGCTACAGGGCGCGGCTACACCTTC,CSASATGRGYTF
TRBV7-2,TRBJ2-7,TRBD2,NA,TGTGCCAGCAGTCCCCTTCTAGCGGCATACGAGCAGTACTTC,CASSPLLAAYEQYF
TRBV20-1,TRBJ2-7,NA,few,TGCAGTGCTAGAGATCGAGGCTTCGAGCAGTACTTC,CSARDRGFEQYF
TRBV6-2/TRBV6-3,TRBJ1-2,NA,NA,TGTGCCAGCAGTACAGACAGCTATGGCTACACCTTC,CASSTDSYGYTF
TRBV7-2,TRBJ2-1,TRBD1,many,TGTGCCAGCAGCTTAGCCGAGACAGGGGGGCAGTTCTTC,CASSLAETGGQFF
TRBV12-3/TRBV12-4,TRBJ2-5,NA,NA,TGTGCCAGCAGTTTCCAGGGGGGGGTTGAGACCCAGTACTTC,CASSFQGGVETQYF
TRBV20-1,TRBJ1-4,NA,NA,TGCAGTGCCACGACACGGCGGGGGATCAATGAAAAACTGTTTTTT,CSATTRRGINEKLFF
TRBV11-3,TRBJ2-1,TRBD2,NA,TGTGCCAGCAGCCACCCCTCCGGGGAGGATCAGCGGGAGGGGGATTACAATGAGCAGTTCTTC,CASSHPSGEDQREGDYNEQFF
TRBV6-5,TRBJ1-2,NA,NA,TGTGCCAGCAGTTACGAGGGGAGGGATGGCTACACCTTC,CASSYEGRDGYTF
TRBV20-1,TRBJ1-4,NA,few,TGCAGTGCTAGATTGATTACGGGGCAGCGTAATGAAAAACTGTTTTTT,CSARLITGQRNEKLFF